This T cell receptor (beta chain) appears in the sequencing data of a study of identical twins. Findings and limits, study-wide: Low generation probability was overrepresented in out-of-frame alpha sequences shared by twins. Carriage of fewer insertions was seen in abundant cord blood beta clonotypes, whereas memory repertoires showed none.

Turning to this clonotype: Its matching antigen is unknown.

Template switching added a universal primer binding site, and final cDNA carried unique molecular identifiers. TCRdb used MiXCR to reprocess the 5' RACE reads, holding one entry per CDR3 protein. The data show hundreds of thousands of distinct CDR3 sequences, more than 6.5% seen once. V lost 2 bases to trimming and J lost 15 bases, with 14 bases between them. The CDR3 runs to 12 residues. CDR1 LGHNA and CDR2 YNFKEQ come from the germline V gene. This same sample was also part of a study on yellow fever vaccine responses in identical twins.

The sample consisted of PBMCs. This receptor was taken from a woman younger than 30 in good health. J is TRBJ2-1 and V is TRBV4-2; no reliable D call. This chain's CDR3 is CASSQLNSYPFF. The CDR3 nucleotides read TGTGCCAGCAGCCAACTGAACTCGTATCCGTTCTTC.